A single sample gave rise to the 14 T cell receptor beta chains below, sequenced in a study of blood T cells in healthy people across ages. With a J-beta primer mix and a sample-barcoded 5' primer, a second PCR ran 7 to 11 cycles. In TCRdb, the 5' RACE reads were re-called with MiXCR into one record per CDR3 protein. The sample yields 700,000 to 900,000 distinct CDR3 sequences, roughly 50% seen once. Sequences were obtained from blood. The receptors derive from a man aged 80 or over in good health.

This clonotype was detected a few times. The chain couples TRBV12-3 or TRBV12-4 to TRBJ2-7; D remains ambiguous. The CDR3 is 14 amino acids. Trimming took off 4 bases at V and 2 bases at J, with 12 bases between the two ends. CDR3 in amino acids: CASSWEGLTYEQYF. In DNA, the CDR3 is TGTGCCAGCAGTTGGGAAGGCCTTACCTACGAGCAGTACTTC.

This clonotype appeared a few times. The chain carries TRBV5-1 and TRBJ2-7, with D tentatively TRBD2 (6 bases). V was clipped by 3 bases and J by 0 bases, with 19 bases between them. Germline V gene lookup returns CDR1 SGHRS and CDR2 YFSETQ. This CDR3 has 17 residues. CDR3 protein: CASSWGTLATSSYEQYF. Written as DNA, the CDR3 is TGCGCCAGCAGCTGGGGGACCCTAGCGACCAGCTCCTACGAGCAGTACTTC.

The chain is built from TRBV7-2 and TRBJ2-4; TRBD1 might be the D (6 bases). The DNA end favors TRBJ2-7, so the J call may be wrong. The germline gives CDR1 SGHTA, CDR2 FQGNSA. The CDR3 sequence is 13 residues long. CDR3 in DNA: TGTGCCAGCAGCAATTTCAGGGGATACGAGCAGTACTTC. It encodes CASSNFRGYEQYF.

There are a few counts of this clonotype. The chain joins TRBV4-1 to TRBJ2-7; D is ambiguous. V was pared by 1 base and J by 6 bases, with 10 bases between. The CDR3 totals 13 residues. CDR1 and CDR2 from the germline V gene are MGHRA and YSYEKL. The CDR3 spells CASSQAYRGEQYF. As DNA, the CDR3 is TGCGCCAGCAGCCAAGCGTACCGAGGCGAGCAGTACTTC.

This clonotype has a single count. The chain uses TRBV6-2 or TRBV6-3 and TRBJ1-5; tentatively, D is TRBD1 (6 bases). The germline V gene encodes CDR1 MNHEY and CDR2 SVGEGT. Between the trimmed V and J ends, which lost 10 bases and 1 base, there was a span of 14 bases. The CDR3 has 14 residues. The CDR3 nucleotides read TGTGCCACCGAAACAGGGCGAAGCAATCAGCCCCAGCATTTT. Amino acids: CATETGRSNQPQHF.

This chain links TRBV14 with TRBJ1-2; D is possibly TRBD1 (5 bases). The ends were cut back, 0 bases at V and 8 bases at J, with 16 bases in the middle. Germline V gene data show CDR1 as SGHDN and CDR2 as FVKESK. The CDR3 is made up of 15 amino acids. CDR3 in amino acids: CASSQDHGTAKGYTF. CDR3 coding DNA: TGTGCCAGCAGCCAAGATCACGGGACGGCTAAAGGCTACACCTTC.

This clonotype was counted only a few times. The chain employs TRBV27 and TRBJ2-1; D perhaps matches TRBD1 (5 bases). This CDR3 spans 13 amino acids. CDR1 is MNHEY and CDR2 is SMNVEV in the germline V gene (reference sequence). Trimming took 0 bases from V and 6 from J, leaving 6 bases between them. The CDR3 DNA reads as TGTGCCAGCAGTTTATCAGGGGCCAATGAGCAGTTCTTC. Its translation is CASSLSGANEQFF.

The count of this clonotype is one. The V gene is TRBV11-2, the J gene TRBJ2-5; D gene ambiguous. The CDR3 contains 16 residues. V gave up 1 base and J gave up 1 base, with 13 bases separating them. Germline loops: CDR1 SGHAT, CDR2 FQNNGV. CDR3 in amino acids: CASSLVATRRQETQYF. As DNA, the CDR3 is TGTGCCAGCAGCTTAGTGGCTACCAGGCGCCAAGAGACCCAGTACTTC.

With respect to this clonotype: A much larger clone lies a single base off, so this may be a read error. The chain joins TRBV4-2 to TRBJ2-1, with D possibly being TRBD1 (6 bases). The J call may be faulty, since TRBJ2-7 better matches the DNA end. This CDR3 contains 15 residues. Germline assignment: CDR1 LGHNA and CDR2 YNFKEQ. The CDR3 nucleotides are TGTGCCAGCAGCCAAGGGACAGCCAGTGGTGGTGAGCAGTACTTC. Translation: CASSQGTASGGEQYF.

The rearrangement links TRBV28 to TRBJ2-7, with a weak D call TRBD1 (5 bases). Germline CDR1 is MDHEN and CDR2 is SYDVKM. This CDR3 is built from 14 residues. V shed 2 bases and J shed 3 bases, with 11 bases lying between them. In DNA form, the CDR3 reads TGTGCCAGCAGTTTAGGGGCGACTCTCTACGAGCAGTACTTC. Protein product: CASSLGATLYEQYF.

This clonotype has just a few counts. This chain links TRBV9 with TRBJ2-1, with a weak D call TRBD2 (6 bases). The CDR3 covers 12 residues. Germline V lookup: CDR1 SGDLS, CDR2 YYNGEE. Trimming left V 6 bases short and J 15 bases short, with 19 bases between. CDR3 in amino acids: CASILFNGGRFF. CDR3 DNA: TGTGCCAGCATCCTATTCAATGGAGGGCGGTTCTTC.

The table lists this clonotype with many counts. V gene TRBV4-1 combines with J gene TRBJ2-5, with TRBD2 identical over 11 bases. Germline-derived CDR1 and CDR2 are MGHRA and YSYEKL. J was trimmed by 9 bases and V by 0 bases; bases with no gene match: 12. This CDR3 is built from 17 residues. The CDR3 spells CASSQEELAGVSTPQYF. The CDR3 DNA is TGCGCCAGCAGCCAAGAGGAACTAGCGGGAGTGTCAACCCCCCAGTACTTC.

The rearrangement joins TRBV6-1 to TRBJ2-7, with a possible D match to TRBD2 (5 bases). Trimming shortened V by 3 bases and J by 0 bases, and 12 bases separated the two germline ends. The CDR3 is 15 residues long. Germline V gives CDR1 MNHNS, CDR2 SASEGT. The CDR3 region is CASSDEGSVSYEQYF. CDR3 nucleotides: TGTGCCAGCAGTGATGAGGGTAGCGTCTCCTACGAGCAGTACTTC.

The rearrangement joins TRBV5-1 to TRBJ2-1; 7 bases are shared with TRBD1. The CDR3 runs to 15 residues. V lost 4 bases and J lost 3; bases outside the gene matches: 7. Germline V gives CDR1 SGHRS, CDR2 YFSETQ. Here the CDR3 DNA reads TGCGCCAGCAGCATGACAGGGCCCCACTACAATGAGCAGTTCTTC. This translates into CASSMTGPHYNEQFF.